This is a list of T cell receptor beta chains from one sample in a study of spatial heterogeneity in lung cancer. TCRdb passed the 5' RACE reads through MiXCR, listing each CDR3 protein once. In the table there are 35,000 to 45,000 distinct CDR3 sequences, roughly 7.2% of which are singletons. This material consisted of PBMCs, taken at surgery. These receptors all come from a female donor with early-stage non-small cell lung cancer. The CDR3 runs from the conserved cysteine through the conserved F or W. Part of the rows lack a size; the others show once, few, many or a class for expanded clones.

j_call: TRBJ2-5; clone_size: .; v_call: TRBV7-7; cdr3_aa: CASSLLGGAGETQYF
j_call: TRBJ1-5; clone_size: .; v_call: TRBV7-2; cdr3_aa: CASSMGQVLDQPQHF
j_call: TRBJ2-1; clone_size: few; v_call: TRBV7-9; cdr3_aa: CASSFAAEQFF
j_call: TRBJ2-5; clone_size: few; v_call: TRBV4-3; cdr3_aa: CASSSYLGGETQYF
j_call: TRBJ2-3; clone_size: .; v_call: TRBV4-3; cdr3_aa: CASSHERDTQYF
j_call: TRBJ1-1; clone_size: many; v_call: TRBV2; cdr3_aa: CASSVGMGTEAFF
j_call: TRBJ2-7; clone_size: many; v_call: TRBV15; cdr3_aa: CATSRDKGGYEQYF
j_call: TRBJ1-2; clone_size: .; v_call: TRBV5-1; cdr3_aa: CTSSLVGGSTGYTF
j_call: TRBJ2-3; clone_size: .; v_call: TRBV5-1; cdr3_aa: CASSSVAGSDTQYF
j_call: TRBJ1-5; clone_size: many; v_call: TRBV9; cdr3_aa: CASSDGTSYQPQHF
j_call: TRBJ2-1; clone_size: few; v_call: TRBV19; cdr3_aa: CASSTSINEQFF
j_call: TRBJ2-3; clone_size: many; v_call: TRBV27; cdr3_aa: CASSSLNEDTQYF
j_call: TRBJ2-7; clone_size: few; v_call: TRBV19; cdr3_aa: CASRTGAGSGSEQYF
j_call: TRBJ2-1; clone_size: .; v_call: TRBV18; cdr3_aa: CASSLAGAYNEQFF
j_call: TRBJ1-2; clone_size: many; v_call: TRBV7-8; cdr3_aa: CASSPSYGETHGYTF
j_call: TRBJ2-1; clone_size: few; v_call: TRBV7-6; cdr3_aa: CASSLFSWGADGNEQFF
j_call: TRBJ2-5; clone_size: many; v_call: TRBV10-1; cdr3_aa: CASSESGREETQYF
j_call: TRBJ1-2; clone_size: many; v_call: TRBV12-3/TRBV12-4; cdr3_aa: CASSFFSGQTAF
j_call: TRBJ2-5; clone_size: many; v_call: TRBV5-1; cdr3_aa: CASSLAAIGDGETQYF
j_call: TRBJ2-5; clone_size: many; v_call: TRBV24-1; cdr3_aa: CATSRLLDKRGTQYF
j_call: TRBJ1-1; clone_size: .; v_call: TRBV30; cdr3_aa: CAWSRDRGTEAFF
j_call: TRBJ1-2; clone_size: .; v_call: TRBV6-2/TRBV6-3; cdr3_aa: CASSSPRAARTNYGYTF
j_call: TRBJ1-1; clone_size: many; v_call: TRBV7-2; cdr3_aa: CASSLDPRDTEAFF
j_call: TRBJ2-4; clone_size: many; v_call: TRBV6-2/TRBV6-3; cdr3_aa: CASSSPLDRGAIQYF
j_call: TRBJ1-1; clone_size: many; v_call: TRBV10-3; cdr3_aa: CAISESTGRNTEAFF
j_call: TRBJ2-3; clone_size: .; v_call: TRBV7-2; cdr3_aa: CASSRWGSSTDTQYF
j_call: TRBJ1-4; clone_size: many; v_call: TRBV7-2; cdr3_aa: CASSPGRNNEKLFF
j_call: TRBJ2-7; clone_size: many; v_call: TRBV6-2/TRBV6-3; cdr3_aa: CASSFLQGALDEQYF
j_call: TRBJ2-7; clone_size: .; v_call: TRBV7-9; cdr3_aa: CASSSTSWGRITEQYF
j_call: TRBJ2-3; clone_size: many; v_call: TRBV7-2; cdr3_aa: CASTRRPDTQYF
j_call: TRBJ1-1; clone_size: few; v_call: TRBV18; cdr3_aa: CASSPLAEAFF
j_call: TRBJ2-6; clone_size: many; v_call: TRBV5-1; cdr3_aa: CASSLEVIGANVLTF
j_call: TRBJ1-6; clone_size: few; v_call: TRBV19; cdr3_aa: CASSSLGSSYNSPLHF
j_call: TRBJ2-7; clone_size: few; v_call: TRBV20-1; cdr3_aa: CSALAGGYEQYF
j_call: TRBJ2-3; clone_size: many; v_call: TRBV7-2; cdr3_aa: CASSLGLADTDTQYF
j_call: TRBJ1-1; clone_size: few; v_call: TRBV9; cdr3_aa: CASSVEGGVTEAFF
j_call: TRBJ2-3; clone_size: .; v_call: TRBV27; cdr3_aa: CASSRPGLAGQTDTQYF
j_call: TRBJ2-5; clone_size: medium-sized; v_call: TRBV7-2; cdr3_aa: CASSLNGIGQETQYF
j_call: TRBJ1-2; clone_size: few; v_call: TRBV7-8; cdr3_aa: CASSTRQGGGYTF
j_call: TRBJ2-1; clone_size: .; v_call: TRBV14; cdr3_aa: CASRSGTGSLSREQFF
j_call: TRBJ2-1; clone_size: many; v_call: TRBV7-9; cdr3_aa: CASSPRPLAGPYNEQFF
j_call: TRBJ2-3; clone_size: .; v_call: TRBV20-1; cdr3_aa: CSARREDGTDTQYF
j_call: TRBJ2-6; clone_size: few; v_call: TRBV30; cdr3_aa: CAWNRDRVSGANVLTF
j_call: TRBJ1-6; clone_size: many; v_call: TRBV3-1; cdr3_aa: CASSQGTQEFNSPLHF
j_call: TRBJ2-1; clone_size: .; v_call: TRBV19; cdr3_aa: CASSIGTSYNEQFF
j_call: TRBJ2-1; clone_size: few; v_call: TRBV4-1; cdr3_aa: CASSQDQAATSYNEQFF
j_call: TRBJ1-1; clone_size: few; v_call: TRBV14; cdr3_aa: CASSQYTGGYTEAFF
j_call: TRBJ1-2; clone_size: many; v_call: TRBV5-4; cdr3_aa: CASSTGTGRPYYGYTF
j_call: TRBJ2-1; clone_size: many; v_call: TRBV28; cdr3_aa: CASSLYEQFF
j_call: TRBJ2-5; clone_size: .; v_call: TRBV5-1; cdr3_aa: CASSLGTSGMEETQYF
j_call: TRBJ2-2; clone_size: few; v_call: TRBV30; cdr3_aa: CAWSNKAGVPTGELFF
j_call: TRBJ2-3; clone_size: many; v_call: TRBV4-3; cdr3_aa: CASSHLGPGSDTQYF
j_call: TRBJ2-7; clone_size: many; v_call: TRBV29-1; cdr3_aa: CSVEARSGSDEQYF
j_call: TRBJ2-7; clone_size: few; v_call: TRBV20-1; cdr3_aa: CSANAGDRGYNEQYF
j_call: TRBJ2-2; clone_size: .; v_call: TRBV5-1; cdr3_aa: CASSLGTGPTGELFF